This TCR beta chain was documented in a study of cytomegalovirus exposure and HLA in healthy donors. CDR1 and CDR2 (germline): SEHNR, FQNEAQ (reference sequence). The CDR3 has 14 amino acids. Study-level points and caveats: Most observed TCR sequences were rare, whereas some public TCRs were detected in many donors. Reported performance of the classifier showed diagnosis of cytomegalovirus status with high specificity and sensitivity. TCR beta sequences reportedly predicted the HLA-A and HLA-B alleles of most subjects accurately.

This clone was seen once. Its specificity is unknown. A read error may account for a junction end that differs from germline. PCR primers comprised 60 Vbeta and 13 Jbeta primers. Assay: immunoSEQ multiplex PCR; the TCRdb copy retains only in-frame clones and omits some. The data contain about 130,000 clones, about 78% of them singletons. The sequenced sample was PBMCs. The J gene is TRBJ1-2, the V gene TRBV7-9; D is unclear. The receptor was isolated from a female donor in good health and CMV-seronegative. The CDR3 reads CSSTESEEGYGYTF. CDR3 bases: TGTTCCAGCACCGAGTCCGAAGAGGGATATGGCTACACCTTC.